What follows are 7 T cell receptor beta chains derived from one specimen sequenced in a study of T cell responses to AZD1222 COVID-19 vaccine. The protocol was immunoSEQ multiplex PCR, while the TCRdb copy is restricted to in-frame clones and leaves out a portion. The sample has 20,000 to 25,000 clones, roughly nine tenths seen once. This specimen was peripheral blood, taken 28 days after the second AZD1222 dose. These receptor sequences come from an adult who received the AZD1222 COVID-19 vaccine.

The chain combines TRBV7-9 with TRBJ2-3; a weak D match, TRBD2 (6 bases). V gave up 1 base and J gave up 4 bases, with 12 bases separating them. Looked up from germline, CDR1 is SEHNR and CDR2 is FQNEAQ (reference sequence). The CDR3 covers 15 residues. The CDR3 nucleotides are TGTGCCAGCAGCTTAGGTCCTAGCGTGTCAGATACGCAGTATTTT. This codes for CASSLGPSVSDTQYF.

This clone was detected only once. This rearrangement joins TRBV7-3 to TRBJ2-1; D is perhaps TRBD2 (5 bases). The V and J ends lost 1 base and 9 bases respectively, with 16 bases between them. The CDR3 is made up of 15 amino acids. Germline CDR1 is SGHTA and CDR2 is FQGTGA. The CDR3 coding sequence is TGTGCCAGCAGCTTAAGAGGTGGGAGTGGCGGTGAGCAGTTCTTC. It translates to CASSLRGGSGGEQFF.

V gene TRBV27 combines with J gene TRBJ1-1, with D uncertain. In germline, CDR1 is MNHEY, CDR2 SMNVEV (reference sequence). This CDR3 spans 16 amino acids. The ends were cut back, 6 bases at V and 5 bases at J, with 22 bases in the middle. In nucleotides, the CDR3 is TGTGCCAGCAGAATGGGTATAGGGCGCGTTTTGACTGAAGCTTTCTTT. Its translation is CASRMGIGRVLTEAFF.

The rearrangement joins TRBV4-2 to TRBJ2-7; no clear D gene. V gave up 1 base and J gave up 0 bases, with 7 bases separating them. Per germline, CDR1 LGHNA and CDR2 YNFKEQ. The CDR3 sequence is 14 residues long. CDR3 in amino acids: CASSQVDDSYEQYF. CDR3 coding DNA: TGTGCCAGCAGCCAAGTTGACGACTCCTACGAGCAGTACTTC.

The V gene is TRBV11-2, the J gene TRBJ2-5, with 7 bases matching TRBD1. The CDR3 spans 13 residues. Germline assignment: CDR1 SGHAT and CDR2 FQNNGV. V gave up 5 bases and J gave up 5 bases; unmatched junction bases: 5. CDR3 residues: CASSQTGAETQYF. CDR3 coding DNA: TGTGCCAGCAGCCAAACAGGGGCGGAGACCCAGTACTTC.

The V and J genes are TRBV7-2 and TRBJ1-1; unclear D gene. The CDR3 has 16 amino acids. The V gene's germline CDR1 is SGHTA and CDR2 FQGNSA. V was cut by 1 base and J by 0 bases, with 12 bases left in between. DNA of the CDR3: TGTGCCAGCAGCTTAGGCTCCACAGTTATGAACACTGAAGCTTTCTTT. Translated, it gives CASSLGSTVMNTEAFF.

The chain has TRBV10-3 and TRBJ1-6; 9 bases are a match to TRBD1. Germline V gene sequence: CDR1 ENHRY, CDR2 SYGVKD. CDR3 size: 15 residues. J lost 4 bases, V lost 6 bases, and 4 bases had no gene match. The chain's CDR3 is CAIRGTGFYNSPLHF. Written as DNA, the CDR3 is TGTGCCATCAGGGGGACAGGGTTTTATAATTCACCCCTCCACTTT.